This is a list of T cell receptor beta chains from one sample in a study of response to subunit inactivated influenza vaccine. MiXCR, run by TCRdb on the RT-PCR reads, gives a single entry per CDR3 protein. The sample records a few hundred thousand distinct CDR3 sequences, around 22% being singletons. The sample in question was PBMCs from blood, obtained roughly 20 months after vaccination. All receptors come from a man aged 50-75 years who received an inactivated influenza vaccine. Each CDR3 is given with its conserved first and last residue. The order of the fields is clone size, V gene, D gene, J gene, CDR3 DNA, CDR3 protein. A D gene is named only where the DNA matches it firmly. Only some rows state a clone size, as once, few, many or a class for expanded clones.

many	TRBV20-1	-	TRBJ1-1	TGCAGTGCTAGAGTACTGGCATACGCTATGAACACTGAAGCTTTCTTT	CSARVLAYAMNTEAFF
few	TRBV5-6	TRBD2	TRBJ2-5	TGTGCCAGCAGCTTGGATCTAGCGGGAGAATGGGGGACCCAGTACTTC	CASSLDLAGEWGTQYF
few	TRBV12-3/TRBV12-4	-	TRBJ2-5	TGTGCCAGCCGCAGAGCAGGGGTGGAGACCCAGTACTTC	CASRRAGVETQYF
-	TRBV12-3/TRBV12-4	-	TRBJ2-7	TGTGCCAGCAGTTTAGAGGTGGCCCGGGTGGAGCAGTACTTC	CASSLEVARVEQYF
-	TRBV5-1	-	TRBJ1-3	TGCGCCAGCTCACTTGGAGTAGGACAGCCCGGAAACACCATATATTTT	CASSLGVGQPGNTIYF
-	TRBV4-3	-	TRBJ1-6	TGCGCCAGCAGCCAAGGAGAAGGGGTGAACTCCTATAATTCACCCCTCCACTTT	CASSQGEGVNSYNSPLHF
-	TRBV7-6	TRBD1	TRBJ2-5	TGTGCCAGCAGCTTAGCCGGGACAGGGCTGTACCAAGAGACCCAGTACTTC	CASSLAGTGLYQETQYF
-	TRBV20-1	-	TRBJ2-3	TGCAGTGCTTCCCCCCGGGGGAAAGATACGCAGTATTTT	CSASPRGKDTQYF
-	TRBV6-1	-	TRBJ2-1	TGTGCCAGCACCGCAGGGGGGGGTCGCCACAATGAGCAGTTCTTC	CASTAGGGRHNEQFF
few	TRBV4-1	-	TRBJ2-5	TGCGCCAGCAGCCCTCCTACCATAGAGACCCAGTACTTC	CASSPPTIETQYF
few	TRBV4-3	-	TRBJ1-5	TGCGCCAGCAGCCAAGTTTGGTCAGGGAATCAGCCCCAGCATTTT	CASSQVWSGNQPQHF
few	TRBV7-8	-	TRBJ1-5	TGTGCCAGCAGTTACAACAGGGCTCGTCAGCCCCAGCATTTT	CASSYNRARQPQHF
few	TRBV28	-	TRBJ1-1	TGTGCCAGCAGTTTACCCCAGGGGCCAGGAGGAACTGAAGCTTTCTTT	CASSLPQGPGGTEAFF
few	TRBV20-1	-	TRBJ1-5	TGCAGTGCTAGGATCGGGGGGAGTCACCAGCCCCAGCATTTT	CSARIGGSHQPQHF
many	TRBV29-1	-	TRBJ1-5	TGCAGCGTCGCCACCGGGACGGGAAATCAGCCCCAGCATTTT	CSVATGTGNQPQHF
-	TRBV28	-	TRBJ1-5	TGTGCCAGCAGTTATGGACGGGGTCAGCCCCAGCATTTT	CASSYGRGQPQHF
few	TRBV9	TRBD2	TRBJ2-7	TGTGCCAGCAGCGTAGACGGGAGGGCCGTCGAGCAGTACTTC	CASSVDGRAVEQYF
-	TRBV20-1	-	TRBJ1-5	TGCAGTGCTAGAGATGGGCAGGCTGGGGGGCCCCAGCATTTT	CSARDGQAGGPQHF
-	TRBV29-1	TRBD1	TRBJ2-7	TGCAGCGTTGAAACACAGGGGGCCTACGAGCAGTACTTC	CSVETQGAYEQYF
few	TRBV5-6	TRBD1	TRBJ2-3	TGTGCCAGCAGTGGGACAGGGAATACGCAGTATTTT	CASSGTGNTQYF
few	TRBV12-3/TRBV12-4	-	TRBJ1-6	TGTGCCAGCAGTCCCGGACGGTTAAATTCACCCCTCCACTTT	CASSPGRLNSPLHF
few	TRBV5-1	-	TRBJ1-6	TGCGCCAGCAGCTCCAGTCCAGACCGTAATTCACCCCTCCACTTT	CASSSSPDRNSPLHF
few	TRBV4-1	-	TRBJ1-3	TGCGCCAGCAGCCAAGCGACACCCAGGGACACCATATATTTT	CASSQATPRDTIYF
many	TRBV7-2	-	TRBJ2-2	TGTGCCAGCAGCTTAGGGTGGGGCACCGGGGAGCTGTTTTTT	CASSLGWGTGELFF
few	TRBV29-1	TRBD1	TRBJ2-6	TGCAGCGTAGCAGGGGGCGCCTCGATCGGGGCCAACGTCCTGACTTTC	CSVAGGASIGANVLTF
few	TRBV7-6	TRBD2	TRBJ2-1	TGTGCCAGCAGCTTAAGCCTAGCGGCTACCAATGAGCAGTTCTTC	CASSLSLAATNEQFF
-	TRBV5-1	TRBD2	TRBJ2-1	TGCGCCAGCAGCCGCGCCGGGACTAGCGACAACAATGAGCAGTTCTTC	CASSRAGTSDNNEQFF
-	TRBV12-3/TRBV12-4	-	TRBJ2-5	TGTGCCAGCAGTTGGACACTAGGGGGGGAGACCCAGTACTTC	CASSWTLGGETQYF
few	TRBV7-8	-	TRBJ1-5	TGTGCCAGCAGCTTAGTGGGGCCGACGAGCAATCAGCCCCAGCATTTT	CASSLVGPTSNQPQHF
many	TRBV4-1	TRBD2	TRBJ2-7	TGCGCCAGCAGCCAATCGCTAGCGGGGGACTACGAGCAGTACTTC	CASSQSLAGDYEQYF
-	TRBV12-3/TRBV12-4	TRBD2	TRBJ2-1	TGTGCCAGCACCCCCGGACTAGCGTGGGATGAGCAGTTCTTC	CASTPGLAWDEQFF
many	TRBV7-2	TRBD1	TRBJ1-4	TGTGCCAGCGGACCCCAGACAGGGCTCGCAGGAAAACTGTTTTTT	CASGPQTGLAGKLFF
many	TRBV27	TRBD1	TRBJ1-6	TGTGCCAGCAGTCCGACCCCGGGACAGGGAGGCTCCTATAATTCACCCCTCCACTTT	CASSPTPGQGGSYNSPLHF
-	TRBV5-1	-	TRBJ2-7	TGCGCCAGCAGCTTTGGGGATGTAACCTACGAGCAGTACTTC	CASSFGDVTYEQYF
-	TRBV12-3/TRBV12-4	-	TRBJ1-5	TGTGCCAGCAGTTTAATGACGGGTTACCGTAGCAATCAGCCCCAGCATTTT	CASSLMTGYRSNQPQHF
many	TRBV12-3/TRBV12-4	-	TRBJ1-1	TGTGCCAGCAGCCCTTCGGGGTTCGGCACTGAAGCTTTCTTT	CASSPSGFGTEAFF
few	TRBV2	-	TRBJ1-3	TGTGCCAGCAGAAAAGAGAACTCTGGAAACACCATATATTTT	CASRKENSGNTIYF
-	TRBV27	TRBD1	TRBJ1-6	TGTGCCAGCAGTTCAGGGGGGGTGAGGAATTCACCCCTCCACTTT	CASSSGGVRNSPLHF
-	TRBV12-3/TRBV12-4	TRBD2	TRBJ2-3	TGTGCCAGCAGTTTTCTAGCGGGGAGCACAGATACGCAGTATTTT	CASSFLAGSTDTQYF
-	TRBV9	TRBD1	TRBJ2-2	TGTGCCAGCAGCCCGACAGGGGTTGACGGGGAGCTGTTTTTT	CASSPTGVDGELFF
-	TRBV29-1	-	TRBJ1-1	TGCAGCGTTGACAGGGAATATGACACTGAAGCTTTCTTT	CSVDREYDTEAFF
few	TRBV20-1	-	TRBJ1-3	TGCAGTGCTAGAGCTCAGTCTGGGGGACGGGGAAACACCATATATTTT	CSARAQSGGRGNTIYF
-	TRBV20-1	-	TRBJ2-7	TGCAGTGCTCCGAGACTAGGGGAATCATACGAGCAGTACTTC	CSAPRLGESYEQYF
-	TRBV29-1	-	TRBJ1-1	TGCAGCGTTGTCCCAGGCTTGAACACTGAAGCTTTCTTT	CSVVPGLNTEAFF
few	TRBV6-5	-	TRBJ2-1	TGTGCCAGCAGTTACGGCACAGGATACAATGAGCAGTTCTTC	CASSYGTGYNEQFF
few	TRBV20-1	-	TRBJ1-5	TGCAGTGCTAGAGAAGGGCATCAGCCCCAGCATTTT	CSAREGHQPQHF
few	TRBV2	-	TRBJ1-1	TGTGCCAGCACTAGGGGGGATGACACTGAAGCTTTCTTT	CASTRGDDTEAFF
many	TRBV5-5	-	TRBJ1-1	TGTGCCAGCAGCTCACACAGTCGAACAGCGAACACTGAAGCTTTCTTT	CASSSHSRTANTEAFF
-	TRBV6-2/TRBV6-3	-	TRBJ1-1	TGTGCCAGCCTCGGAAGCACTGAAGCTTTCTTT	CASLGSTEAFF
-	TRBV12-3/TRBV12-4	-	TRBJ1-1	TGTGCCAGCATAGGGTGGACTGAAGCTTTCTTT	CASIGWTEAFF
-	TRBV20-1	-	TRBJ1-4	TGCAGTGCTAGACCCTGGGAGACTGAAAAACTGTTTTTT	CSARPWETEKLFF
-	TRBV7-8	-	TRBJ2-3	TGTGCCAGCAGCGTAGGGGCGGCAACGACCACAGATACGCAGTATTTT	CASSVGAATTTDTQYF
few	TRBV5-1	-	TRBJ1-1	TGCGCCAGCAGAGAACAGGGGAACACTGAAGCTTTCTTT	CASREQGNTEAFF
few	TRBV5-1	-	TRBJ2-3	TGCGCCAGCAGCGGAGAAAGAGCAGATACGCAGTATTTT	CASSGERADTQYF